The T cell receptor (beta chain) described here comes from a study of T cell repertoires in cytomegalovirus infection. Whole-study context: Public TCR beta signatures marked donors with CMV infection and the matching HLA.

Germline lookup yields CDR1 MNHEY and CDR2 SMNVEV (reference sequence). This CDR3 is built from 15 residues. In regard to this clonotype: Its specificity is not known. Relative to the germline gene, one junction end is altered; a read error may explain this.

One entry per CDR3 protein, called by TCRdb with MiXCR from the reads. The sample records about 230,000 distinct CDR3 sequences, over 20% being singletons. Study-level points and caveats: Across the ex vivo response, the dominant clonotypes were HLA-C-restricted CMV-specific TCR beta clonotypes. Adding up the frequency of public TCR beta families identified people who carried CMV plus the relevant HLA.

The rearrangement links TRBV27 to TRBJ2-5, with 8 bases matching TRBD1. The sequenced sample was CD8+ T cells from PBMCs. This receptor was obtained from a human donor in good health (CMV status not recorded). Some clones in this sample may be carry-over from other donors' samples. The DNA for the CDR3 is TGTGCCAGCAGTCGGGTGACAGGGGAAAGAGAGGCCCAGTACTTC. Protein product: CASSRVTGEREAQYF.